This TCR beta chain comes out of a study of naive and memory T cell subsets (dated by TCRdb to 2016 to 2017). Broadly, across the study: The figure summarizing the skin biopsy and whole blood samples listed about ten blood donors, 7 tuberculin skin test biopsies and 3 saline control biopsies. Skin biopsies were taken from tuberculin skin test sites or from saline-injected control sites and were processed for RNA extraction as described before. Usually PCR2 was run as a SYBR Green qPCR and stopped at a set threshold, although low-input samples could use end-point PCR (roughly 6 cycles) instead.

Looking up the germline V gene yields CDR1 KGHSH and CDR2 LQKENI. Its CDR3 holds 17 amino acids, cysteine through phenylalanine. Just CDR3 DNA is preserved here, 51 bases in frame from base 1. The germline V and J ends show losses of 1 base and 1 base respectively, and no gene match explains 8 bases of the junction. Libraries came from UMI-ligation and nested PCR. The ligated cDNA was amplified in four rounds of PCR with nested alpha and beta constant region primers together with the SP2 primer. For the blood and skin samples, reverse transcription of TCR RNA was done with SuperScript IV along with alpha and beta constant region primers. T4 RNA ligase 1 was used to ligate an oligonucleotide containing the Illumina SP2 primer and a UMI to the 3' end of the cDNA. To prevent hairpin formation, the 12-nucleotide UMI was made up of two random hexamers with an eight-base spacer between them. From the second PCR onward, TCR alpha and beta chain libraries were processed separately, and dual indexing was applied for multiplexing. After pooling, the indexed libraries were analyzed by capillary electrophoresis and sequenced on either an Illumina MiSeq or NextSeq. PhiX DNA at about 5-8% was spiked into libraries to increase base diversity and improve cluster recognition. Concerning the study's data processing: Demultiplexor extracted UMIs from read 2, combined them with read 1 TCR sequence, and split reads by sample indices. Decombinator identified V and J genes and V-J junctions, assigning each TCR a five-part identifier including V and J deletions. Collapsinator used UMIs to correct sequencing errors and PCR amplification heterogeneity, producing a UMI-based abundance for each TCR. CDR3Translator converted identifiers to nucleotide sequence, translated to amino acids, and extracted CDR3 regions using terminal motifs. Error-corrected alpha and beta TCR counts from blood and skin were compared after normalization to input RNA amount. TCRdb trimmed the raw reads at Q25, called clones with MiXCR and kept productive beta chains. Every distinct CDR3 protein forms one entry, paired with its most common genes and DNA. It is TCRdb's table, rather than the study itself, that gives the V and J calls and clone size. The sample table holds approximately 21,000 distinct CDR3 sequences, of which about 6% were seen once. Approximately 6% of the sample is taken by the ten largest.

This clonotype was observed many times. Its antigen is still unknown. No base-level quality is on record; no much larger clone is a single base apart. Broad study findings and their caveats: The potential sensitivity of the RNA-based method to TCR transcript changes with T cell activation and differentiation was acknowledged. The larger number of TCRs at tuberculin skin test sites was interpreted as T cell infiltration of a delayed type IV hypersensitivity reaction. Details of skin biopsy collection and RNA processing were not given in the paper but were referenced to earlier studies. Both types of skin biopsy reportedly yielded TCR sequences, though far more TCRs came from tuberculin skin test sites.

The treatment or condition label on this specimen signifies: skin biopsy from PPD injection site in Mantoux-positive individual. Using 3' ligation of a UMI-containing oligonucleotide to TCR cDNA, the study laid out a robust and sensitive protocol to amplify, sequence and analyze TCRs. Tuberculin skin test biopsies were obtained from sites injected with PPD in individuals who had a positive Mantoux test. Total RNA was treated with RQ1 DNase, without cell sorting, prior to reverse transcription, with an input of about 1 to 1000 ng being targeted. Libraries were prepared from skin biopsies and whole blood so that pipeline robustness could be tested in samples in which T cells form a minority population.

The sequence is built from TRBV18 and TRBJ2-3, with TRBD1 identical over 7 junction bases. The specimen was skin, collected from a tuberculin skin test site. The receptor was derived from an adult in good health. The CDR3 has the sequence CASSPRIRQGGTDTQYF. The DNA reads as follows: TGTGCCAGCTCACCACGTATCAGACAGGGAGGCACAGATACGCAGTATTTT.